Below are 10 T cell receptor beta chains sequenced from a single sample in a study of blood T cell repertoires in COVID-19. Measured with immunoSEQ multiplex PCR; TCRdb has only the in-frame clones, and not every one. The sample contains about 89,000 clones, approximately 90% of which appear only once. Sequencing input: peripheral blood. The source is a human donor with active COVID-19. The donor label of this sample is uncertain.

DNA of the CDR3: TGTGCCAGCAGCTCCGGGACTAGCGGGAGCAATGAGCAGTTCTTC. Its translation is CASSSGTSGSNEQFF. The chain is built from TRBV27 and TRBJ2-1; 14 bases align to TRBD2. V shed 6 bases, J shed 6 bases, and the junction held 4 bases outside the gene matches. Germline V gene lookup returns CDR1 MNHEY and CDR2 SMNVEV (reference sequence). The CDR3 has 15 amino acids.

The table lists this clone with a few counts. V and J are TRBV5-6 and TRBJ2-2; TRBD1 matches at 9 bases. The CDR3 consists of 15 residues. Germline CDR1 and CDR2: SGHDT and YYEEEE. Trimming cost V 2 bases and J 6 bases; bases outside gene matches: 5. CDR3 bases: TGTGCCAGCAGCTTATTTGACAGGGGGGCCGGGGAGCTGTTTTTT. Encoded protein: CASSLFDRGAGELFF.

The CDR3: CASSTWTGSRTAFF. CDR3 DNA: TGTGCCAGTAGTACCTGGACGGGGTCGCGAACGGCTTTCTTT. The J gene is TRBJ1-1, the V gene TRBV19; D unresolved. The germline V gene has CDR1 LNHDA and CDR2 SQIVND (reference sequence). The CDR3 consists of 14 residues. Between the trimmed V and J ends, which lost 4 bases and 11 bases, there was a span of 20 bases. The whole variable domain, filled in from reference TRBV19 and TRBJ1-1, reads DGGITQSPKYLFRKEGQNVTLSCEQNLNHDAMYWYRQDPGQGLRLIYYSQIVNDFQKGDIAEGYSVSREKKESFPLTVTSAQKNPTAFYLCASSTWTGSRTAFFGQGTRLTVV.

This clone was observed once. The chain links TRBV3-1 (or the pseudogene TRBV3-2) to TRBJ1-1, with D unclear. With 0 bases removed from V and 10 bases from J, the gap between germline ends came to 6 bases. Germline assignment: CDR1 LGHDT and CDR2 YNNKEL (reference sequence). The CDR3 loop spans 11 amino acids. The CDR3 sequence: CASSQDARAFF. CDR3 in DNA: TGTGCCAGCAGCCAAGATGCCAGAGCTTTCTTT.

A few counts support this clone. The chain has TRBV9 and TRBJ2-2; the match to TRBD1 covers 7 bases. J gave up 0 bases and V 0 bases, and 8 bases lay outside the gene matches. The CDR3 is 18 amino acids. Germline CDR1 SGDLS, CDR2 YYNGEE. As DNA, the CDR3 is TGTGCCAGCAGCGTAGGGGGCCGGACAGGATCGAACACCGGGGAGCTGTTTTTT. It yields the protein CASSVGGRTGSNTGELFF.

The CDR3 region is CASSPPVGASDTQYF. The CDR3 DNA reads as TGTGCCAGCAGTCCCCCGGTGGGGGCATCTGATACGCAGTATTTT. The chain combines TRBV6-5 with TRBJ2-3; D is perhaps TRBD1 (6 bases). V was shortened by 5 bases and J by 6 bases, with 18 bases between the two germline ends. The length of the CDR3 is 15 residues. Germline lookup yields CDR1 MNHEY and CDR2 SVGAGI.

The chain is built from TRBV7-2 and TRBJ1-1; 9 bases are shared with TRBD1. CDR1 SGHTA and CDR2 FQGNSA come from the germline V gene. This CDR3 spans 13 amino acids. V was pared by 3 bases and J by 8 bases, with 4 bases of the junction left unmatched. The DNA for the CDR3 is TGTGCCAGCAGCTTCCCCGGGACAGGGGAAGCTTTCTTT. Translation: CASSFPGTGEAFF.

This chain links TRBV3-1 (or the pseudogene TRBV3-2) with TRBJ2-5; D is possibly TRBD1 (5 bases). The CDR3 loop spans 13 amino acids. Per germline, CDR1 LGHDT and CDR2 YNNKEL (reference sequence). V was clipped by 4 bases and J by 5 bases, with 11 bases between them. The CDR3 reads CASSRSPGETQYF. CDR3 DNA sequence: TGTGCCAGCAGCCGGTCGCCAGGGGAGACCCAGTACTTC.

The chain has TRBV6-1 and TRBJ1-5, with unresolved D. V was pared by 3 bases and J by 5 bases, with 8 bases between. This CDR3 spans 13 amino acids. CDR1 MNHNS and CDR2 SASEGT come from the germline V gene. The CDR3 is CASSEATYQPQHF. CDR3 in DNA: TGTGCCAGCAGTGAGGCAACATATCAGCCCCAGCATTTT.

The gene calls are TRBV5-6 and TRBJ1-1; the D is unclear. CDR3 length equals 14 residues. CDR1 is SGHDT and CDR2 is YYEEEE in the germline V gene. V lost 0 bases to trimming and J lost 4 bases, with 10 bases between them. The DNA of the CDR3 is TGTGCCAGCAGCTTGGTGGTCGTCGGCACTGAAGCTTTCTTT. Its translation is CASSLVVVGTEAFF.